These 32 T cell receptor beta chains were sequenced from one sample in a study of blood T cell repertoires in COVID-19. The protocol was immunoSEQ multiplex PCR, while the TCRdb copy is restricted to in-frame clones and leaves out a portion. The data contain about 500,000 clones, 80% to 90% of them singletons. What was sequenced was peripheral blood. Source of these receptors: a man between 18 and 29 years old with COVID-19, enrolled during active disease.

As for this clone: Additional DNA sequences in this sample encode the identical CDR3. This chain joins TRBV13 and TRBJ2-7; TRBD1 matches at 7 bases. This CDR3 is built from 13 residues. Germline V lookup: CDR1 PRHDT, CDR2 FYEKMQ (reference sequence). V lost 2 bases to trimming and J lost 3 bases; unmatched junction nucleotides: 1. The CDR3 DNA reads TGTGCCAGCAGCTTAAGACAGGGCTACGAGCAGTACTTC. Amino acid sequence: CASSLRQGYEQYF.

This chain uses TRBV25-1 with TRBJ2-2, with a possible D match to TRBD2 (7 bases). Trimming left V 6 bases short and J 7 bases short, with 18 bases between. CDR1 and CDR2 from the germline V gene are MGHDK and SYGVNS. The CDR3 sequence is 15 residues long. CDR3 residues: CASSKRGEGFGELFF. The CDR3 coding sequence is TGTGCCAGCAGCAAAAGGGGGGAGGGCTTCGGGGAGCTGTTTTTT.

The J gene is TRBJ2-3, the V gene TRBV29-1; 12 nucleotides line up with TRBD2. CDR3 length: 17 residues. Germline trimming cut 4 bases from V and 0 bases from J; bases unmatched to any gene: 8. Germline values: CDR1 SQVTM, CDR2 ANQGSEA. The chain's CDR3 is CSVVGLAGSSSTDTQYF. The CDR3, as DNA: TGCAGCGTTGTTGGACTAGCGGGGTCTTCTAGCACAGATACGCAGTATTTT.

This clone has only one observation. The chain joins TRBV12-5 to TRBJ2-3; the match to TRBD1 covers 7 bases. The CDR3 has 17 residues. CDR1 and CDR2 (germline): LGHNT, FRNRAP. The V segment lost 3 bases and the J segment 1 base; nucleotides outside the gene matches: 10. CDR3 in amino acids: CASGLGLQGVGTDTQYF. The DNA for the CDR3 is TGTGCTAGTGGTTTAGGGCTCCAGGGGGTCGGCACAGATACGCAGTATTTT.

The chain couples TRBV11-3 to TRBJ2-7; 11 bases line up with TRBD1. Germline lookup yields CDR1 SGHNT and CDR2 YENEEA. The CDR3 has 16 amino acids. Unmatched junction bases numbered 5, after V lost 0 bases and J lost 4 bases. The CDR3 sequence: CASSLERTGGLYEQYF. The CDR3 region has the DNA TGTGCCAGCAGCTTAGAAAGGACAGGGGGCCTATACGAGCAGTACTTC.

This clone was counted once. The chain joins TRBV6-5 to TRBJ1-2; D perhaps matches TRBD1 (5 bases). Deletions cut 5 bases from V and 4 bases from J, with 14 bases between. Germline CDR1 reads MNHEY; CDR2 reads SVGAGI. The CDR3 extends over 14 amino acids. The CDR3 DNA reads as TGTGCCAGCAGTCCACAGGTCATGGGCTATGGCTACACCTTC. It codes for CASSPQVMGYGYTF.

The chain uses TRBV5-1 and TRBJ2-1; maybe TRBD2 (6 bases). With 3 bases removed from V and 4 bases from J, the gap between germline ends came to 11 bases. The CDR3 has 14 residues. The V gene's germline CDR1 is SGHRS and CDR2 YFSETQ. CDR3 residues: CASSWNGGYNEQFF. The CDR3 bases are TGCGCCAGCAGCTGGAATGGGGGGTACAATGAGCAGTTCTTC.

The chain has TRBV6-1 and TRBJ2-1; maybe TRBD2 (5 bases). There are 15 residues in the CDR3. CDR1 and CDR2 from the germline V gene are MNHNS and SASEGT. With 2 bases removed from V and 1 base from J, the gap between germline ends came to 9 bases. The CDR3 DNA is TGTGCCAGCAGTGAACGGGAACATTCCTACAATGAGCAGTTCTTC. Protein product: CASSEREHSYNEQFF.

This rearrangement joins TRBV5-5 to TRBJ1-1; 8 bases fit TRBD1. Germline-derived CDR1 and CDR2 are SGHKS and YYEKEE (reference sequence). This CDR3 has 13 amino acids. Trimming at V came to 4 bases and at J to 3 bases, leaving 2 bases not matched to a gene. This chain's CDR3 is CASSADRDTEAFF. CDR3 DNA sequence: TGTGCCAGCAGCGCGGACAGGGACACTGAAGCTTTCTTT.

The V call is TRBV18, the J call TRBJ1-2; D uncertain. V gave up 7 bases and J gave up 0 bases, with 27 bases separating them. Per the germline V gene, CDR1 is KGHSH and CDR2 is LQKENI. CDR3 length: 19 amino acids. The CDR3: CASCPMPAGAGGANYGYTF. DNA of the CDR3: TGTGCCAGCTGTCCTATGCCGGCGGGAGCGGGCGGAGCTAACTATGGCTACACCTTC.

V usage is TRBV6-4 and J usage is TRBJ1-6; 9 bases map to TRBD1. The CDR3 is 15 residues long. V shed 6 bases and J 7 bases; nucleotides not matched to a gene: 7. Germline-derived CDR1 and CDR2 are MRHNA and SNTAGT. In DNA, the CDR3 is TGTGCCAGCAGGCCGGGACAGGGAGCAAATTCACCCCTCCACTTT. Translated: CASRPGQGANSPLHF.

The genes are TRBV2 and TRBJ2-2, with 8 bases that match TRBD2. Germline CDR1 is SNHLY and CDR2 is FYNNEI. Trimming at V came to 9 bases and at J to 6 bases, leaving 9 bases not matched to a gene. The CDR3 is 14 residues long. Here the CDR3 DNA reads TGTGCCAGAGAGCGGGGGAGGGGAGCCGGGGAGCTGTTTTTT. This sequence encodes CARERGRGAGELFF.

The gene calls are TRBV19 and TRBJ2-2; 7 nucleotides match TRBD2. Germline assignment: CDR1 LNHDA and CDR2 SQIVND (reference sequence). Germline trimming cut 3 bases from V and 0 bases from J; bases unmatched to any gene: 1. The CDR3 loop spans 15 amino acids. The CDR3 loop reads CASSIAGANTGELFF. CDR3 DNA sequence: TGTGCCAGTAGTATCGCGGGGGCGAACACCGGGGAGCTGTTTTTT.

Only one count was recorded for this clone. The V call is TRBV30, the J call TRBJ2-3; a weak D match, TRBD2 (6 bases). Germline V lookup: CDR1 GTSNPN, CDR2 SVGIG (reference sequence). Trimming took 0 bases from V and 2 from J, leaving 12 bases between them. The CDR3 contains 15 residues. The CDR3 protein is CAWSVRGRFTDTQYF. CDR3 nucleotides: TGTGCCTGGAGTGTACGTGGGAGGTTCACAGATACGCAGTATTTT.

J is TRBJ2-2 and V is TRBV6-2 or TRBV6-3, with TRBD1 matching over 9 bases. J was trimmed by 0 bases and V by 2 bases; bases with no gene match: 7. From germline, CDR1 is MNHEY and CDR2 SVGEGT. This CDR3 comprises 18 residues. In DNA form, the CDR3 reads TGTGCCAGCAGTTACCCCCTGGGACAGGGAACGAACACCGGGGAGCTGTTTTTT. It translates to CASSYPLGQGTNTGELFF.

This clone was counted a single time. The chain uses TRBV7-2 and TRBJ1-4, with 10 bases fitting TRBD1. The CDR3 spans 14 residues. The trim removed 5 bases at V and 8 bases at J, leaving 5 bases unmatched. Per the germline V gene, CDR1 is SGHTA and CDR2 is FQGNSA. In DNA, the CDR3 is TGTGCCAGCAGCCAGGACAGGGGGTGGGAAAAACTGTTTTTT. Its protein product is CASSQDRGWEKLFF. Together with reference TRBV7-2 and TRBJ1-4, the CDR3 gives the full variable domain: GAGVSQSPSNKVTEKGKDVELRCDPISGHTALYWYRQSLGQGLEFLIYFQGNSAPDKSGLPSDRFSAERTGGSVSTLTIQRTQQEDSAVYLCASSQDRGWEKLFFGSGTQLSVL.

The CDR3 region has the DNA TGTGCCAGCAGCTTACTCAGGAACGGTTATGGCTACACCTTC. Its translation: CASSLLRNGYGYTF. This rearrangement joins TRBV7-9 to TRBJ1-2; no firm D call. CDR1 is SEHNR and CDR2 is FQNEAQ in the germline V gene (reference sequence). The V gene lost 2 bases and the J gene lost 5 bases, with 12 bases spanning the gap. CDR3 length equals 14 residues. The full variable domain, with the rest looked up from reference TRBV7-9 and TRBJ1-2, is DTGVSQNPRHKITKRGQNVTFRCDPISEHNRLYWYRQTLGQGPEFLTYFQNEAQLEKSRLLSDRFSAERPKGSFSTLEIQRTEQGDSAMYLCASSLLRNGYGYTFGSGTRLTVV.

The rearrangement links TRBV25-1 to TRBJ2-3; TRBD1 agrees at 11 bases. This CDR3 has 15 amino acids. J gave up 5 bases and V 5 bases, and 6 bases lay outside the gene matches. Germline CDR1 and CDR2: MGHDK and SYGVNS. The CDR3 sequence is CASSQSGTGGDTQYF. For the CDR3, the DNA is TGTGCCAGCAGTCAGTCCGGGACAGGGGGAGATACGCAGTATTTT.

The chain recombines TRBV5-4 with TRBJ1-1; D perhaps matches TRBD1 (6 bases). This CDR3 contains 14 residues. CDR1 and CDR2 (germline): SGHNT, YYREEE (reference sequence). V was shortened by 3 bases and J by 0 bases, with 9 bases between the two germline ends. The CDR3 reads CASSYGTMNTEAFF. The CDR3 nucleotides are TGTGCCAGCAGCTACGGGACAATGAACACTGAAGCTTTCTTT. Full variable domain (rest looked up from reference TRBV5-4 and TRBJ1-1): ETGVTQSPTHLIKTRGQQVTLRCSSQSGHNTVSWYQQALGQGPQFIFQYYREEENGRGNFPPRFSGLQFPNYSSELNVNALELDDSALYLCASSYGTMNTEAFFGQGTRLTVV.

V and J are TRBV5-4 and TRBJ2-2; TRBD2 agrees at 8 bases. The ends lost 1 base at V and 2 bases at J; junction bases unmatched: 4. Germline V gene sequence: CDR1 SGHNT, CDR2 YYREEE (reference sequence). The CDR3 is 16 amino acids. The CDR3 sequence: CASSLYRGGNTGELFF. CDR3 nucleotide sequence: TGTGCCAGCAGCTTGTATCGGGGGGGTAACACCGGGGAGCTGTTTTTT.

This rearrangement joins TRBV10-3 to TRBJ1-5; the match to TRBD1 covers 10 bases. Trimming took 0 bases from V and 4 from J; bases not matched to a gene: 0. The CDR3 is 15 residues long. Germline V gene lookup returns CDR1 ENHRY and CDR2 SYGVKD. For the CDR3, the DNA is TGTGCCATCAGTGAGTCGGGACAGGGGAATCAGCCCCAGCATTTT. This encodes CAISESGQGNQPQHF.

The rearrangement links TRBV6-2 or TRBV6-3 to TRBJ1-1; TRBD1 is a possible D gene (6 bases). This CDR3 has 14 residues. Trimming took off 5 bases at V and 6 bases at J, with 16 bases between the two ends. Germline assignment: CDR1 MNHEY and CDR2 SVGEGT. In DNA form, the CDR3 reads TGTGCCAGCAGTATCTTCCGGCAGGGGTCTGAAGCTTTCTTT. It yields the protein CASSIFRQGSEAFF.

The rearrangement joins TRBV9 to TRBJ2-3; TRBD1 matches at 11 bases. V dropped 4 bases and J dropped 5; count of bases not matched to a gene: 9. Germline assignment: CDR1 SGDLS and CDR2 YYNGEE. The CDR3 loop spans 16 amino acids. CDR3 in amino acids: CASSKRTGGAGDTQYF. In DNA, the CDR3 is TGTGCCAGCAGCAAGCGGACAGGGGGCGCGGGAGATACGCAGTATTTT.

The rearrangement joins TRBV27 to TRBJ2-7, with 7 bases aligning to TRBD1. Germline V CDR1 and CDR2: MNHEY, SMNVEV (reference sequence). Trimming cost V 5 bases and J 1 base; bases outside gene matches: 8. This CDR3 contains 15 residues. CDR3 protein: CASSPHRGTSYEQYF. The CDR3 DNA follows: TGTGCCAGCAGTCCCCACAGGGGCACGTCCTACGAGCAGTACTTC.

The CDR3 is CATSDRAGLSYEQYF. The CDR3 DNA reads as TGTGCCACCAGTGATAGGGCAGGGTTATCCTACGAGCAGTACTTC. The chain joins TRBV24-1 to TRBJ2-7, with D possibly TRBD1 on 5 matching bases. V gave up 3 bases and J gave up 1 base, with 12 bases separating them. The germline V gene has CDR1 KGHDR and CDR2 SFDVKD. CDR3 length: 15 amino acids.

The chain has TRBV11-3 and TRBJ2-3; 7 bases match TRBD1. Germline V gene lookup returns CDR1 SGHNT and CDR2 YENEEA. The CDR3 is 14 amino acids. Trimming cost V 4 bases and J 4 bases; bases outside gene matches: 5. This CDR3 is CASSSQGRADTQYF. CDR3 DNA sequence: TGTGCCAGCAGCTCACAGGGGAGAGCAGATACGCAGTATTTT.

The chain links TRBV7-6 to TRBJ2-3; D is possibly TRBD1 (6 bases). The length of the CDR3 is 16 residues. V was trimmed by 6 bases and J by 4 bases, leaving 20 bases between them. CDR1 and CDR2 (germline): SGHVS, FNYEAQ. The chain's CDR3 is CASSSYGTYFPDTQYF. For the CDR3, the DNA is TGTGCCAGCAGTTCATATGGGACATATTTTCCAGATACGCAGTATTTT.

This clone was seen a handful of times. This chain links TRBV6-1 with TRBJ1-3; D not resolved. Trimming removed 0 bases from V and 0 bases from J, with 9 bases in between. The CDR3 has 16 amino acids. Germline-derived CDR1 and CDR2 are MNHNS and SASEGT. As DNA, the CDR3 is TGTGCCAGCAGTGAAGCGGCAGGCTACTCTGGAAACACCATATATTTT. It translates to CASSEAAGYSGNTIYF.

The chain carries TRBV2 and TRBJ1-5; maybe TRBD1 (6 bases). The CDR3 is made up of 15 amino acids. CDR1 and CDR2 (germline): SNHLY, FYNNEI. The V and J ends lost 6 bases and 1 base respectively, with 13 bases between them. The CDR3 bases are TGTGCCAGCAGGTTGGACAGTTCGAGCAATCAGCCCCAGCATTTT. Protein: CASRLDSSSNQPQHF.

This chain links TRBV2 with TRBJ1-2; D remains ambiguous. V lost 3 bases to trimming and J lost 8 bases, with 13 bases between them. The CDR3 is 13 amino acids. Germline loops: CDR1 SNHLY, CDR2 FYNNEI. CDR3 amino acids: CASSEAYIWGYTF. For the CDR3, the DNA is TGTGCCAGCAGTGAGGCTTATATCTGGGGCTACACCTTC.

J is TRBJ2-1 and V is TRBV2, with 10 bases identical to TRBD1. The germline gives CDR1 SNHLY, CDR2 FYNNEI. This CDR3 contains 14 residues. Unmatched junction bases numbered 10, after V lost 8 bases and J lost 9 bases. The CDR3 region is CASARGQGDGEQFF. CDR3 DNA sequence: TGTGCCAGCGCGCGAGGACAGGGGGATGGTGAGCAGTTCTTC.

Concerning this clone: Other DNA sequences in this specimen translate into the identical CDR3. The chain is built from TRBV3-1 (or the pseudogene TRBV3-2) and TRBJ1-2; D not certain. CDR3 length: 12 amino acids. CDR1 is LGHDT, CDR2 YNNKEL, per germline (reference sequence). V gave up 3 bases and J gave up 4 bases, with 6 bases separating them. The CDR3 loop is CASSQALYGYTF. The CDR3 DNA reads TGTGCCAGCAGCCAGGCCCTCTATGGCTACACCTTC.